This TCR beta chain comes out of a study of blood T cell repertoires in COVID-19. Sequencing used immunoSEQ multiplex PCR; TCRdb keeps in-frame clones, though not all of them. Of more than 300,000 clones in the sample, approximately 87% were seen once. The germline CDR1 and CDR2 sequences are SGHRS and YFSETQ. The trim removed 4 bases at V and 3 bases at J, leaving 19 bases unmatched. The CDR3 has 21 residues. The rearrangement links TRBV5-1 to TRBJ2-3, with 14 bases fitting TRBD2. This TCR derives from a woman aged 50 to 60 with COVID-19, enrolled during active disease. Material for sequencing was peripheral blood. The CDR3 region has the DNA TGCGCCAGCAGCGCCCATGTCGGGACTAGCGGGAGTTATTGGGAGACAGATACGCAGTATTTT. Its translation: CASSAHVGTSGSYWETDTQYF.